These 14 T cell receptor beta chains came from one sample sequenced in a study of blood T cell repertoires in COVID-19. The method was immunoSEQ multiplex PCR; TCRdb's version includes in-frame clones alone and lacks a portion of them. Found here are 200,000 to 250,000 clones, 90% to 95% of them singletons; the top ten hold over 0.75%. The sequenced material came from peripheral blood. These receptors originate from a man aged 60 to 69 with COVID-19, enrolled during active disease.

The V and J genes are TRBV19 and TRBJ2-3, with 8 bases matching TRBD1. Germline-derived CDR1 and CDR2 are LNHDA and SQIVND (reference sequence). This CDR3 region has 15 residues. The ends lost 5 bases at V and 0 bases at J; junction bases unmatched: 4. In DNA, the CDR3 is TGTGCCAGTAGTGCACGACAGGGGAGCACAGATACGCAGTATTTT. This sequence encodes CASSARQGSTDTQYF. Full variable domain (rest looked up from reference TRBV19 and TRBJ2-3): DGGITQSPKYLFRKEGQNVTLSCEQNLNHDAMYWYRQDPGQGLRLIYYSQIVNDFQKGDIAEGYSVSREKKESFPLTVTSAQKNPTAFYLCASSARQGSTDTQYFGPGTRLTVL.

The CDR3 DNA reads TGTGCCAGCAGCCAAGGGGACAGACTGAATTCACCCCTCCACTTT. Encoded protein: CASSQGDRLNSPLHF. This chain joins TRBV14 and TRBJ1-6; 7 bases match TRBD1. The V gene's germline CDR1 is SGHDN and CDR2 FVKESK. V trimming: 1 base; J trimming: 7 bases; junction bases outside the gene matches: 4. The CDR3 runs 15 residues.

Only a few counts were recorded for this clone. The V call is TRBV24-1, the J call TRBJ1-2; a possible D gene is TRBD1 (6 bases). This CDR3 is built from 15 residues. With 3 bases removed from V and 4 bases from J, the gap between germline ends came to 14 bases. The germline gives CDR1 KGHDR, CDR2 SFDVKD. The CDR3: CATSDRGQPSYGYTF. CDR3 coding DNA: TGTGCCACCAGTGATCGGGGACAACCCTCCTATGGCTACACCTTC.

This chain uses TRBV24-1 with TRBJ1-3; 8 positions match TRBD1. CDR1 is KGHDR and CDR2 is SFDVKD in the germline V gene. The CDR3 sequence is 13 residues long. V shed 3 bases and J 9 bases; nucleotides not matched to a gene: 3. The CDR3: CATSDNRGATIYF. CDR3 DNA sequence: TGTGCCACCAGTGATAACAGGGGGGCCACCATATATTTT.

The chain employs TRBV19 and TRBJ2-1; perhaps TRBD2 as D (5 bases). The CDR3 length is 15 residues. The V and J ends lost 3 bases and 3 bases respectively, with 12 bases between them. CDR1 is LNHDA and CDR2 is SQIVND in the germline V gene (reference sequence). The CDR3 is CASSMAGSFYNEQFF. DNA for the CDR3: TGTGCCAGTAGTATGGCGGGCAGCTTCTACAATGAGCAGTTCTTC.

The chain employs TRBV4-2 and TRBJ2-7; D is ambiguous. Germline lookup yields CDR1 LGHNA and CDR2 YNFKEQ. The CDR3 length is 13 residues. V was cut by 1 base and J by 0 bases, with 4 bases left in between. The CDR3 nucleotides read TGTGCCAGCAGCCAAGGCGCCTCCTACGAGCAGTACTTC. Translation gives CASSQGASYEQYF.

This chain connects TRBV2 to TRBJ1-2; 7 bases align to TRBD1. Germline trimming cut 6 bases from V and 4 bases from J; bases unmatched to any gene: 5. Germline CDR1 is SNHLY and CDR2 is FYNNEI. The CDR3 has 13 residues. The CDR3 nucleotides read TGTGCCAGCAGCCCGGGACAGCTCTATGGCTACACCTTC. This gives the protein CASSPGQLYGYTF.

The chain combines TRBV5-1 with TRBJ2-7, with D perhaps matching TRBD2 (6 bases). The CDR3 sequence is 14 residues long. Trimming shortened V by 0 bases and J by 0 bases, and 7 bases separated the two germline ends. CDR1 is SGHRS and CDR2 is YFSETQ in the germline V gene. CDR3 nucleotides: TGCGCCAGCAGCTTGGGCGGGACCTCCTACGAGCAGTACTTC. Translating it yields CASSLGGTSYEQYF.

The genes are TRBV3-1 (or the pseudogene TRBV3-2) and TRBJ2-1; 11 positions match TRBD2. The CDR3 consists of 18 residues. The V and J ends lost 2 bases and 10 bases, in that order; junction bases with no gene match: 16. CDR1 and CDR2 from the germline V gene are LGHDT and YNNKEL (reference sequence). The CDR3 loop is CASSQRPTSGKGVEEQFF. The CDR3 nucleotides read TGTGCCAGCAGCCAACGCCCGACTAGCGGGAAGGGGGTAGAAGAGCAGTTCTTC.

This sequence joins TRBV15 and TRBJ2-1; 11 bases are a match to TRBD1. Germline values: CDR1 LNHNV, CDR2 YYDKDF (reference sequence). J was trimmed by 2 bases and V by 4 bases; bases with no gene match: 1. This CDR3 has 15 residues. The CDR3 reads CATSTGQGAYNEQFF. For the CDR3, the DNA is TGTGCCACCAGCACGGGACAGGGGGCCTACAATGAGCAGTTCTTC.

The chain joins TRBV28 to TRBJ2-7; TRBD1 matches at 10 bases. Germline-derived CDR1 and CDR2 are MDHEN and SYDVKM. This CDR3 spans 15 amino acids. The V and J ends lost 5 bases and 6 bases, in that order; junction bases with no gene match: 10. The CDR3 region is CASSPTGTGVREQYF. The CDR3 DNA is TGTGCCAGCAGTCCCACCGGGACAGGGGTTCGCGAGCAGTACTTC.

This chain joins TRBV28 and TRBJ2-7; D unresolved. The ends were cut back, 1 base at V and 11 bases at J, with 15 bases in the middle. The CDR3 is 13 residues long. From germline, CDR1 is MDHEN and CDR2 SYDVKM. The DNA for the CDR3 is TGTGCCAGCAGTTTATCGCCGACCGAGGTGGAGTACTTC. Its protein product is CASSLSPTEVEYF.

The rearrangement links TRBV11-2 to TRBJ2-1, with D possibly matching TRBD2 (6 bases). CDR3 length: 14 residues. Germline lookup yields CDR1 SGHAT and CDR2 FQNNGV. Trimming removed 1 base from V and 6 bases from J, with 10 bases in between. For the CDR3, the DNA is TGTGCCAGCAGCTTAGCTGGCGGGGCCAATGAGCAGTTCTTC. Amino acid sequence: CASSLAGGANEQFF. The variable domain in full, completed from reference TRBV11-2 and TRBJ2-1, reads EAGVAQSPRYKIIEKRQSVAFWCNPISGHATLYWYQQILGQGPKLLIQFQNNGVVDDSQLPKDRFSAERLKGVDSTLKIQPAKLEDSAVYLCASSLAGGANEQFFGPGTRLTVL.

In DNA, the CDR3 is TGTGCCTGGAGTGTACGGGGAATCCGGGATCCCGAGAAAAATGGCTACACCTTC. Translation gives CAWSVRGIRDPEKNGYTF. The J gene is TRBJ1-2, the V gene TRBV30; D gene uncertain. CDR1 and CDR2 from the germline V gene are GTSNPN and SVGIG (reference sequence). The CDR3 extends over 18 amino acids. V was clipped by 0 bases and J by 6 bases, with 26 bases between them.